Given below is one T cell receptor (beta chain) in context. This record belongs to a study of blood T cell repertoires in COVID-19. CDR1 and CDR2 from the germline V gene are MDHEN and SYDVKM. The CDR3 spans 15 residues. V dropped 6 bases and J dropped 2 bases, with 16 bases sitting between them. In the original workflow: For nucleated cells, counts were estimated from reference gene primer amplification. The method was immunoSEQ multiplex PCR; TCRdb's version includes in-frame clones alone and lacks a portion of them. V and J calls plus clone size are reproduced from that table; the DNA served to infer D and trimming. Among 95,000 to 150,000 clones, around 77% were seen once, and the ten largest hold 7.9%.

The chain combines TRBV28 with TRBJ1-1; D might be TRBD1 (5 bases). Sequencing input: peripheral blood. This TCR was sampled from a human donor in a cohort sampled during active COVID-19. CDR3 protein: CASSPRTTPNTEAFF. CDR3 DNA sequence: TGTGCCAGCAGCCCCCGGACAACCCCTAACACTGAAGCTTTCTTT.